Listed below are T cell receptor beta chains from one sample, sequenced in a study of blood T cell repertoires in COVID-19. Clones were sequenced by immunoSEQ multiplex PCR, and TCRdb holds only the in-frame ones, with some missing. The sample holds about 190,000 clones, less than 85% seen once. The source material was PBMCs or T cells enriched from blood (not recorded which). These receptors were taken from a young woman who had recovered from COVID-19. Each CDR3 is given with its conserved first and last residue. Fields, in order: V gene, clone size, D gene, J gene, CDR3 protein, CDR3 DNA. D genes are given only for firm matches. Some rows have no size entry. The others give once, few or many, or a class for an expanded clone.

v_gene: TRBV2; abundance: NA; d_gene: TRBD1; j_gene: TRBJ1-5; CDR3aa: CASRDRGVQPQHF; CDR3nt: TGTGCCAGCAGGGACAGGGGTGTTCAGCCCCAGCATTTT
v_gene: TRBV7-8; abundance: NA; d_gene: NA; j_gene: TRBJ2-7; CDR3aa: CASSWAKDGYEQYF; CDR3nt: TGTGCCAGCAGCTGGGCAAAGGATGGGTACGAGCAGTACTTC
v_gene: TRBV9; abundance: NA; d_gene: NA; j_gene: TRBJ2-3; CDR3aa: CASSERLLAIADTQYF; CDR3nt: TGTGCCAGCAGCGAGAGGTTACTAGCTATCGCAGATACGCAGTATTTT
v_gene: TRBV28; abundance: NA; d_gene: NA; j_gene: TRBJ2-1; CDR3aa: CASRRGGSYNEQFF; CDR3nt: TGTGCCAGCAGGAGGGGGGGGTCCTACAATGAGCAGTTCTTC
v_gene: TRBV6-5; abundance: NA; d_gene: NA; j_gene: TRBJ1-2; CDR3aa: CASSYTAGVDGYTF; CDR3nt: TGTGCCAGCAGTTACACCGCAGGGGTAGATGGCTACACCTTC
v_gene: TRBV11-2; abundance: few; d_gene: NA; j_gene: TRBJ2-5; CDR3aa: CASRSLWQETQYF; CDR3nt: TGTGCCAGCAGAAGCCTATGGCAAGAGACCCAGTACTTC
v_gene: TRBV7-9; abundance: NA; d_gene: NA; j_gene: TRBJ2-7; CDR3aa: CASSLWERGIHEQYF; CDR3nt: TGTGCCAGCAGCTTATGGGAGCGAGGGATCCACGAGCAGTACTTC
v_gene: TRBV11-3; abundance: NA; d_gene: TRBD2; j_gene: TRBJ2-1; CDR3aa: CASSVGLARNEQFF; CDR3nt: TGTGCCAGCAGCGTGGGACTAGCGCGCAATGAGCAGTTCTTC
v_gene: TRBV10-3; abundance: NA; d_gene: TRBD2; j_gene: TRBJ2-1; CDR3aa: CAIRGLAPTGEQFF; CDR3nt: TGTGCCATCAGAGGACTAGCCCCAACAGGTGAGCAGTTCTTC
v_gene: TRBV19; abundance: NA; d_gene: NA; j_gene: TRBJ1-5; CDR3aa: CASSDTSNQPQHF; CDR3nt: TGTGCCAGTTCAGACACTAGCAATCAGCCCCAGCATTTT
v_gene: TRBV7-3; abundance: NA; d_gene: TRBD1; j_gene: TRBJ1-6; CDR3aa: CASSSDRANSPLHF; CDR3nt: TGTGCCAGCAGCTCGGACAGGGCGAATTCACCCCTCCACTTT
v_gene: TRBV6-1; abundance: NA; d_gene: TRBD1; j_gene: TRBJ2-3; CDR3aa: CASSEGIPGQGEKDTQYF; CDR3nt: TGTGCCAGCAGTGAAGGGATCCCGGGACAGGGGGAGAAAGATACGCAGTATTTT
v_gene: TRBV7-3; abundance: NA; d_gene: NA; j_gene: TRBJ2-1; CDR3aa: CASSLTLTQLPLYNEQFF; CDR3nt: TGTGCCAGCAGCTTAACGCTTACTCAACTTCCCCTCTACAATGAGCAGTTCTTC
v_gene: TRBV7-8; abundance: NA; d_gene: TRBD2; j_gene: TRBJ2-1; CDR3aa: CASRPSAGAYNEQFF; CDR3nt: TGTGCCAGCAGGCCCTCGGCGGGAGCCTACAATGAGCAGTTCTTC
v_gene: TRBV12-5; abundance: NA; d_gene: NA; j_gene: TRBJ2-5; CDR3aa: CASGQEETQYF; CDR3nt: TGTGCTAGTGGTCAGGAAGAGACCCAGTACTTC
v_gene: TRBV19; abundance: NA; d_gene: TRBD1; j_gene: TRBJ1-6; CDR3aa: CASSIRDRDRNSPLHF; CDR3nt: TGTGCCAGTAGTATCCGGGACAGGGATCGGAATTCACCCCTCCACTTT
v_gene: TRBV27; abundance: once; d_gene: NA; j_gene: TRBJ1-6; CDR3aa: CATGGSSPLHF; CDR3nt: TGTGCCACCGGTGGGAGTTCACCCCTCCACTTT
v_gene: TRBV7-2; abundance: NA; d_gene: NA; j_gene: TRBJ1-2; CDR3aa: CASSLPRPDNYGYTF; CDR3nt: TGTGCCAGCAGCCTCCCCAGGCCCGATAACTATGGCTACACCTTC
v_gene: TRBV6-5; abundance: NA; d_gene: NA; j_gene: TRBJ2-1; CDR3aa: CASVKAGKSWQFF; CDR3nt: TGTGCCAGCGTTAAGGCGGGCAAGAGTTGGCAGTTCTTC
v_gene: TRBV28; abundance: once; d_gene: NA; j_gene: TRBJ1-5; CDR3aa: CASSFSPLQPQHF; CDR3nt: TGTGCCAGCAGTTTTTCCCCCCTTCAGCCCCAGCATTTT
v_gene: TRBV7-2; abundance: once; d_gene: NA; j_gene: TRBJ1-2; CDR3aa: CASGGAGGIYGYTF; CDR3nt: TGTGCCAGCGGGGGGGCAGGAGGTATTTATGGCTACACCTTC
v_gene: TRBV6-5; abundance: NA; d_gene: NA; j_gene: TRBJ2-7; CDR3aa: CASSYSNTVSYEQYF; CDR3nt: TGTGCCAGCAGTTACTCGAATACAGTCTCCTACGAGCAGTACTTC
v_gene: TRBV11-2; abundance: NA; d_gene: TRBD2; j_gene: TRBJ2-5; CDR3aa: CASSPHSGSSGLGETQYF; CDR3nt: TGTGCCAGCAGCCCCCACTCAGGAAGTAGCGGGCTGGGGGAGACCCAGTACTTC
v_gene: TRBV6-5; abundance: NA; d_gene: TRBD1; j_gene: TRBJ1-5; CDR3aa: CASSQRQGAQPQHF; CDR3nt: TGTGCCAGCAGTCAGAGACAGGGGGCTCAGCCCCAGCATTTT
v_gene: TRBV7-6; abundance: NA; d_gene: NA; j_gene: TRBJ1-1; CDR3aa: CASSLRTTMNTEAFF; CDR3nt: TGTGCCAGCAGCTTAAGGACTACAATGAACACTGAAGCTTTCTTT
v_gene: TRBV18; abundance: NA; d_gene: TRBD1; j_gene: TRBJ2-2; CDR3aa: CASSSGQGAAGELFF; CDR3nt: TGTGCCAGCTCTTCGGGACAGGGTGCGGCCGGGGAGCTGTTTTTT
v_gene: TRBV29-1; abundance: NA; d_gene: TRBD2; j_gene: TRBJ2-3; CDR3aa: CSVEKLLAGGTDTQYF; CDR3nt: TGCAGCGTTGAAAAATTGCTAGCGGGGGGGACAGATACGCAGTATTTT
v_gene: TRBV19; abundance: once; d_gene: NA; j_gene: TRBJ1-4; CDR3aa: CASTGHPPLNEKLFF; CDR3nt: TGTGCCAGTACCGGACACCCGCCTCTTAATGAAAAACTGTTTTTT
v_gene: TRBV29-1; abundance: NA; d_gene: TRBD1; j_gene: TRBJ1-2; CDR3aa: CSGQTGGGYGYTF; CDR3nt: TGCAGCGGCCAGACAGGGGGCGGCTATGGCTACACCTTC
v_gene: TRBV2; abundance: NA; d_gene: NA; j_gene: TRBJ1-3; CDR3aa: CASSEALPTYSGNTIYF; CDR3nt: TGTGCCAGCAGTGAAGCGCTTCCTACTTACTCTGGAAACACCATATATTTT
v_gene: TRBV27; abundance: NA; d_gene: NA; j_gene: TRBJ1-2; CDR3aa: CASSLVAGPNYGYTF; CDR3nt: TGTGCCAGCAGTTTAGTGGCAGGGCCTAACTATGGCTACACCTTC
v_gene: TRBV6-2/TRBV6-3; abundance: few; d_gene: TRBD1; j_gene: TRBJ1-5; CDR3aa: CASSYPTQGVAQPQHF; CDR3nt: TGTGCCAGCAGTTACCCCACACAGGGGGTTGCTCAGCCCCAGCATTTT
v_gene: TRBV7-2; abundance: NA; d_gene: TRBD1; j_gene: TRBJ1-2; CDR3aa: CASSDISGTGFYGYTF; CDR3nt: TGTGCCAGCAGCGATATTTCCGGGACAGGCTTCTATGGCTACACCTTC
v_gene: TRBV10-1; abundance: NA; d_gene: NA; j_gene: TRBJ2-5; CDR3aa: CASSLTTQETQYF; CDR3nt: TGCGCCAGCAGTCTGACAACTCAAGAGACCCAGTACTTC
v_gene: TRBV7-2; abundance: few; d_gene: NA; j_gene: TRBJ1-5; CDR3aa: CASSLKGVGPQPQHF; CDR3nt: TGTGCCAGCAGCTTAAAGGGGGTTGGACCTCAGCCCCAGCATTTT
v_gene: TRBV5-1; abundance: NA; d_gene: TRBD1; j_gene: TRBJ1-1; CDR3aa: CASSSGTGKWAFF; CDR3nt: TGCGCCAGCAGCTCCGGGACAGGGAAATGGGCTTTCTTT
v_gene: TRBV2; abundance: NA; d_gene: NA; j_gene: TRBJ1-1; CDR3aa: CASSGDTSMNTEAFF; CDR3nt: TGTGCCAGCAGTGGGGACACTTCCATGAACACTGAAGCTTTCTTT
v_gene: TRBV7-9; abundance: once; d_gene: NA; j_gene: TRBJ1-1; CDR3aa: CASSPPDRNTEAFF; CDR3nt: TGTGCCAGCAGCCCCCCGGACAGGAACACTGAAGCTTTCTTT
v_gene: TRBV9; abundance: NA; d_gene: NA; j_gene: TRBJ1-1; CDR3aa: CASSVGGQTEAFF; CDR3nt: TGTGCCAGCAGCGTAGGGGGCCAGACTGAAGCTTTCTTT
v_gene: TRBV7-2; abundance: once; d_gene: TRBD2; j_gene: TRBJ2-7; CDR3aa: CASSNRVAGPGNEQYF; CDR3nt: TGTGCCAGCAGCAACCGGGTAGCGGGACCGGGGAACGAGCAGTACTTC
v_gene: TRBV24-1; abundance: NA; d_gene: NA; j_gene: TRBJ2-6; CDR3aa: CATSDMTGAGANVLTF; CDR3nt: TGTGCCACCAGTGATATGACGGGGGCTGGGGCCAACGTCCTGACTTTC
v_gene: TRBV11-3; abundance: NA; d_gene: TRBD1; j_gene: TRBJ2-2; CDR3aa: CASSYRGANTGELFF; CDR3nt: TGTGCCAGCAGCTACAGGGGCGCGAACACCGGGGAGCTGTTTTTT
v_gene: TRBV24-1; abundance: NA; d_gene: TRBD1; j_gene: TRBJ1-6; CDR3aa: CATRDRDNSPLHF; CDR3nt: TGTGCCACCAGAGACAGGGATAATTCACCCCTCCACTTT
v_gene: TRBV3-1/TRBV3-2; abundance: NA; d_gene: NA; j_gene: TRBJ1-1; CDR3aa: CASSLSGEGTEAFF; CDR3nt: TGTGCCAGCAGCTTGTCGGGGGAGGGCACTGAAGCTTTCTTT
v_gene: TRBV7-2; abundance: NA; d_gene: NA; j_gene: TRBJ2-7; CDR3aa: CASSLEAGPYYEQYF; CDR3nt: TGTGCCAGCAGCTTAGAAGCGGGTCCGTATTACGAGCAGTACTTC
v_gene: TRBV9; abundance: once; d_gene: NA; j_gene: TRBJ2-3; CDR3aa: CASSVEEGTSTDTQYF; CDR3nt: TGTGCCAGCAGCGTAGAGGAGGGCACTAGCACAGATACGCAGTATTTT
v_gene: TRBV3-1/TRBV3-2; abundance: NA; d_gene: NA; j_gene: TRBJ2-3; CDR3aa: CASSLQSTDTQYF; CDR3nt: TGTGCCAGCAGCCTACAAAGCACAGATACGCAGTATTTT
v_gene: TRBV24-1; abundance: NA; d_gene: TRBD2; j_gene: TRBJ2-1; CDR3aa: CATSDVGTSGGPYNEQFF; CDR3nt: TGTGCCACCAGTGATGTAGGGACTAGCGGGGGCCCATACAATGAGCAGTTCTTC
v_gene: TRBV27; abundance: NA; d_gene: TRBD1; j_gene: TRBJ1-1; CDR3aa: CASSAPGQFAEAFF; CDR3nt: TGTGCCAGCAGCGCCCCGGGACAGTTCGCTGAAGCTTTCTTT
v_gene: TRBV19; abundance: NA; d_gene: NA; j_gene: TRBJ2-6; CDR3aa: CASSTFFRGFSSANVLTF; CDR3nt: TGTGCCAGTAGTACGTTTTTTCGGGGTTTCTCGAGTGCCAACGTCCTGACTTTC
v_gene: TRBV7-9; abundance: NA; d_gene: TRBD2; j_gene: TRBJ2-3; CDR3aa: CASSTTSVKDTQYF; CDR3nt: TGTGCCAGCAGCACAACTAGCGTCAAAGATACGCAGTATTTT
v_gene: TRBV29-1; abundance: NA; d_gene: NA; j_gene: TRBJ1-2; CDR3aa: CSSLVADYGYTF; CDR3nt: TGCAGCTCCCTTGTGGCGGACTATGGCTACACCTTC
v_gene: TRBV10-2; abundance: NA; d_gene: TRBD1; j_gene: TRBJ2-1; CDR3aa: CASWTGNNEQFF; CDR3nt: TGCGCCAGTTGGACAGGGAACAATGAGCAGTTCTTC